This record covers a single T cell receptor (beta chain). Antigen unknown. This table comes from immunoSEQ multiplex PCR, and its TCRdb copy is limited to in-frame clones, with some not included. The sample lists tens of thousands of clones, just under 80% occurring once. CDR1 is MGHRA, CDR2 YSYEKL, per germline. The V segment lost 6 bases and the J segment 3 bases; nucleotides outside the gene matches: 9. This CDR3 is built from 16 residues. This sample is drawn from a study of OX40 agonist ivuxolimab in advanced cancers. Whole-study context: Every 2 weeks, patients received ivuxolimab intravenously, dosed at 0.01 to 10 mg/kg. Patients enrolled in dose escalation were diagnosed with hepatocellular carcinoma, melanoma, renal cell or head and neck cancer. Study conclusions and caveats: CD8+ T cells (on average) carried more expanded clones than CD4+ T cells.

This receptor was identified in an adult with an advanced solid tumor such as melanoma, head and neck, liver or kidney cancer. The chain links TRBV4-1 to TRBJ2-2; 8 nucleotides align to TRBD1. Here the sequenced sample was CD4+ or CD8+ T cells sorted from blood, taken in a trial of the OX40 agonist ivuxolimab. The CDR3 coding sequence is TGCGCCAGCAGGGTCGACAGGGGTTCATACACCGGGGAGCTGTTTTTT. This sequence encodes CASRVDRGSYTGELFF.